One sample yielded the 32 T cell receptor beta chains listed below, sequenced in a study of blood T cell repertoires in COVID-19. Produced via immunoSEQ multiplex PCR; TCRdb's table is partial and in-frame only. The table shows roughly 80,000 clones, with roughly nine tenths occurring only once. The sequenced sample consisted of peripheral blood. These receptors were taken from an elderly man in a cohort sampled during active COVID-19.

V is TRBV7-9 and J is TRBJ1-1, with D possibly TRBD1 on 5 matching bases. With 1 base removed from V and 5 bases from J, the gap between germline ends came to 11 bases. This CDR3 spans 14 amino acids. Germline CDR1 and CDR2: SEHNR and FQNEAQ (reference sequence). For the CDR3, the DNA is TGTGCCAGCAGCTTAGAGGGGAGGAGGACTGAAGCTTTCTTT. Translating it yields CASSLEGRRTEAFF.

The chain joins TRBV5-5 to TRBJ2-2, with 8 bases aligning to TRBD1. CDR3 length: 15 amino acids. Germline CDR1 reads SGHKS; CDR2 reads YYEKEE (reference sequence). Losses at the gene ends were 2 bases for V and 2 bases for J; bases not matched to a gene: 2. The CDR3, as DNA: TGTGCCAGCAGCTTCGGACAGGGTAACACCGGGGAGCTGTTTTTT. As protein: CASSFGQGNTGELFF.

The V and J genes are TRBV5-8 and TRBJ1-5; a possible D gene is TRBD1 (5 bases). CDR1 and CDR2 (germline): SGHTS, YDEGEE. The V end was cut by 4 bases, the J end by 1 base, with 15 bases between. The CDR3 contains 16 residues. CDR3 loop: CASSREWGTSNQPQHF. For the CDR3, the DNA is TGTGCCAGCAGCCGGGAGTGGGGGACGAGCAATCAGCCCCAGCATTTT.

This chain connects TRBV27 to TRBJ2-2; 7 bases align to TRBD2. The CDR3 covers 15 residues. With 1 base clipped from V and 5 bases from J, the junction kept 4 bases outside the gene matches. CDR1 and CDR2 (germline): MNHEY, SMNVEV (reference sequence). CDR3 bases: TGTGCCAGCAGTTTATTGACGGGGGGTACCGGGGAGCTGTTTTTT. It is translated as CASSLLTGGTGELFF.

This clone came up a few times. This chain connects TRBV4-1 to TRBJ2-2; D may be TRBD1 (6 bases). This CDR3 spans 16 amino acids. The V gene's germline CDR1 is MGHRA and CDR2 YSYEKL. V lost 3 bases, J lost 4 bases, and 15 bases lay in between. CDR3 loop: CASSQSGTPFTGELFF. The DNA for the CDR3 is TGCGCCAGCAGCCAGTCCGGGACACCCTTCACCGGGGAGCTGTTTTTT.

For this clone: The same CDR3 can be traced to other DNA sequences in this sample. The chain uses TRBV2 and TRBJ2-6, with TRBD1 as a possible D gene (6 bases). Trimming shortened V by 4 bases and J by 2 bases, and 6 bases separated the two germline ends. CDR3 length: 14 residues. Germline V gives CDR1 SNHLY, CDR2 FYNNEI. This CDR3 reads CASSGTAGANVLTF. The CDR3 nucleotides read TGTGCCAGCAGTGGGACAGCTGGGGCCAACGTCCTGACTTTC.

The V and J genes are TRBV7-6 and TRBJ2-2; D might be TRBD1 (5 bases). Trimming removed 5 bases from V and 0 bases from J, with 13 bases in between. The CDR3 extends over 16 amino acids. Germline values: CDR1 SGHVS, CDR2 FNYEAQ. The CDR3 bases are TGTGCCAGCAGCCGGAGACAGCTGACGAACACCGGGGAGCTGTTTTTT. Translating it yields CASSRRQLTNTGELFF.

V is TRBV7-2 and J is TRBJ2-1; D might be TRBD2 (5 bases). Deletions cut 1 base from V and 8 bases from J, with 18 bases between. Germline V gene data show CDR1 as SGHTA and CDR2 as FQGNSA. This CDR3 has 16 residues. The chain's CDR3 is CASSLVRTQLGDEQFF. The CDR3 coding sequence is TGTGCCAGCAGCTTAGTAAGGACTCAACTTGGGGATGAGCAGTTCTTC. Variable domain in full (rest from reference TRBV7-2 and TRBJ2-1): GAGVSQSPSNKVTEKGKDVELRCDPISGHTALYWYRQSLGQGLEFLIYFQGNSAPDKSGLPSDRFSAERTGGSVSTLTIQRTQQEDSAVYLCASSLVRTQLGDEQFFGPGTRLTVL.

The genes are TRBV11-2 and TRBJ2-7; TRBD1 agrees at 8 bases. Germline values: CDR1 SGHAT, CDR2 FQNNGV. The CDR3 contains 15 residues. Trimming removed 1 base from V and 7 bases from J; junction bases left unmatched: 9. The CDR3 region is CASSLAVGDRLEQYV. For the CDR3, the DNA is TGTGCCAGCAGCTTAGCTGTCGGGGACAGGCTAGAGCAGTACGTC.

This chain links TRBV3-1 (or the pseudogene TRBV3-2) with TRBJ2-5, with a weak D call TRBD1 (6 bases). Per germline, CDR1 LGHDT and CDR2 YNNKEL (reference sequence). V lost 0 bases, J lost 5 bases, and 13 bases lay in between. The CDR3 has 15 residues. CDR3 protein: CASSQDPGVEETQYF. In DNA form, the CDR3 reads TGTGCCAGCAGCCAAGACCCAGGGGTGGAGGAGACCCAGTACTTC.

J is TRBJ2-1 and V is TRBV5-1; TRBD2 matches 13 bases. Germline values: CDR1 SGHRS, CDR2 YFSETQ. The CDR3 is 14 amino acids. J lost 4 bases, V lost 6 bases, and 1 base had no gene match. The CDR3 spells CASTLAGGYNEQFF. CDR3 coding DNA: TGCGCCAGCACACTAGCGGGGGGGTACAATGAGCAGTTCTTC.

This clone was picked up one time. The rearrangement joins TRBV7-9 to TRBJ2-5; 10 bases are shared with TRBD1. The CDR3 runs 15 residues. Germline values: CDR1 SEHNR, CDR2 FQNEAQ (reference sequence). With V trimmed by 4 bases and J by 5 bases, 7 bases remained unmatched. CDR3 DNA sequence: TGTGCCAGCAGCTACCTGACAGGGGGCGAGGAGACCCAGTACTTC. Its protein product is CASSYLTGGEETQYF. Variable domain in full (rest from reference TRBV7-9 and TRBJ2-5): DTGVSQNPRHKITKRGQNVTFRCDPISEHNRLYWYRQTLGQGPEFLTYFQNEAQLEKSRLLSDRFSAERPKGSFSTLEIQRTEQGDSAMYLCASSYLTGGEETQYFGPGTRLLVL.

The chain has TRBV9 and TRBJ1-4, with D possibly matching TRBD1 (5 bases). The CDR3 consists of 15 residues. CDR1 is SGDLS, CDR2 YYNGEE, per germline. Trimming removed 4 bases at V and 4 bases at J, with 14 bases between. CDR3 coding DNA: TGTGCCAGCAGCTTAATGGGGCAAGTTAATGAAAAACTGTTTTTT. Translating it yields CASSLMGQVNEKLFF.

The chain is built from TRBV7-2 and TRBJ1-1; 10 positions agree with TRBD1. The CDR3 contains 13 residues. Germline V gene lookup returns CDR1 SGHTA and CDR2 FQGNSA. The J segment lost 11 bases and the V segment lost 3 bases, leaving 6 bases of the junction unmatched. The CDR3: CASSFKEDRGAFF. The CDR3 DNA is TGTGCCAGCAGCTTCAAAGAGGACAGGGGGGCTTTCTTT.

The chain has TRBV7-2 and TRBJ1-3; maybe TRBD1 (5 bases). The CDR3 has 13 residues. Trimming removed 5 bases from V and 6 bases from J, with 11 bases in between. The germline V gene encodes CDR1 SGHTA and CDR2 FQGNSA. CDR3 residues: CASSPIGENTIYF. For the CDR3, the DNA is TGTGCCAGCAGCCCGATAGGGGAAAACACCATATATTTT.

In nucleotides, the CDR3 is TGTGCCAGCAGCTGGACAGGGGGCCTTATCGGGGAGCTGTTTTTT. Protein sequence: CASSWTGGLIGELFF. The chain combines TRBV7-9 with TRBJ2-2; 11 bases align to TRBD1. The CDR3 extends over 15 amino acids. Trimming took 4 bases from V and 7 from J; bases not matched to a gene: 5. Germline V gene data show CDR1 as SEHNR and CDR2 as FQNEAQ (reference sequence).

The J gene is TRBJ1-5, the V gene TRBV6-6; D possibly corresponds to TRBD1 (5 bases). The V end was cut by 5 bases, the J end by 3 bases, with 14 bases between. This CDR3 is built from 15 residues. Germline CDR1 reads MNHNY; CDR2 reads SVGAGI (reference sequence). This CDR3 reads CASSPPGGDNQPQHF. The CDR3 nucleotides read TGTGCCAGCAGTCCCCCGGGGGGGGACAATCAGCCCCAGCATTTT.

V is TRBV21-1 and J is TRBJ2-1; the table's D call, TRBD2, was not checked against the DNA. TRBV21-1 is a pseudogene. The CDR3 consists of 16 residues. CDR3 sequence: CASSSNGGLGRDEQFF. DNA of the CDR3: TGTGCCAGCAGCTCTAATGGGGGACTAGGGCGAGACGAGCAGTTCTTC.

This chain connects TRBV5-3 to TRBJ1-2; D is undetermined. TRBV5-3 is sorted into the ORF group, with uncertain function. This CDR3 has 15 amino acids. V lost 3 bases and J 7 bases, leaving 19 bases between the germline ends. CDR3 nucleotides: TGTGCCAGAAGCTGGGCAGCCCGCCCGGGAGGTGGCTACACCTTC. Translated, it gives CARSWAARPGGGYTF.

The chain is built from TRBV19 and TRBJ1-5; possibly TRBD1 for D (6 bases). This CDR3 region has 14 residues. Trimming left V 8 bases short and J 1 base short, with 12 bases between. Germline values: CDR1 LNHDA, CDR2 SQIVND (reference sequence). The CDR3 nucleotides are TGTGCCAGTTATTCAGGGGTAAGCAATCAGCCCCAGCATTTT. It specifies CASYSGVSNQPQHF.

This chain joins TRBV18 and TRBJ2-2; D gene unclear. The CDR3 runs 16 residues. V was pared by 3 bases and J by 1 base, with 12 bases between. Germline V gene data show CDR1 as KGHSH and CDR2 as LQKENI. The CDR3 nucleotides are TGTGCCAGCTCACCTCTCGCGATCAAGAACACCGGGGAGCTGTTTTTT. This codes for CASSPLAIKNTGELFF.

The rearrangement joins TRBV6-5 to TRBJ2-7; TRBD1 matches 7 bases. The ends lost 7 bases at V and 8 bases at J; junction bases unmatched: 5. Germline assignment: CDR1 MNHEY and CDR2 SVGAGI. CDR3 length: 11 amino acids. This chain's CDR3 is CASKDRSKQYF. The CDR3 DNA is TGTGCCAGCAAGGACAGGTCCAAGCAGTACTTC.

This sequence joins TRBV2 and TRBJ2-3, with 11 bases fitting TRBD2. Germline CDR1 SNHLY, CDR2 FYNNEI. The CDR3 covers 15 residues. The J segment lost 5 bases and the V segment lost 4 bases, leaving 5 bases of the junction unmatched. The CDR3 DNA sequence: TGTGCCAGCAGTGGTAGCGGGGGGGTTAGAGATACGCAGTATTTT. It is translated as CASSGSGGVRDTQYF.

The V gene is TRBV7-9, the J gene TRBJ2-7, with 10 nucleotides matching TRBD2. Germline CDR1 is SEHNR and CDR2 is FQNEAQ (reference sequence). CDR3 size: 15 residues. V lost 5 bases, J lost 0 bases, and 4 bases stayed unmatched. CDR3 bases: TGTGCCAGCAGCCCAAGCGGGGGGGCCTCCTACGAGCAGTACTTC. Encoded protein: CASSPSGGASYEQYF.

V is TRBV5-1 and J is TRBJ1-2; 9 bases match TRBD1. Trimming at V came to 0 bases and at J to 6 bases, leaving 3 bases not matched to a gene. CDR3 length: 14 residues. Per germline, CDR1 SGHRS and CDR2 YFSETQ. CDR3 protein: CASSLARQGDGYTF. The CDR3 nucleotides are TGCGCCAGCAGCTTGGCCAGACAGGGGGATGGCTACACCTTC.

V usage is TRBV27 and J usage is TRBJ1-1; the match to TRBD1 covers 12 bases. The CDR3 is 18 amino acids. Germline CDR1 is MNHEY and CDR2 is SMNVEV (reference sequence). The V and J ends lost 6 bases and 1 base, in that order; junction bases with no gene match: 12. The CDR3 sequence: CASRSGTGGFLGNTEAFF. CDR3 DNA sequence: TGTGCCAGCAGGTCCGGGACAGGGGGCTTTTTAGGGAACACTGAAGCTTTCTTT.

The chain carries TRBV19 and TRBJ1-3, with 7 bases lining up with TRBD1. This CDR3 comprises 14 residues. CDR1 is LNHDA, CDR2 SQIVND, per germline (reference sequence). V lost 9 bases, J lost 8 bases, and 13 bases stayed unmatched. DNA of the CDR3: TGTGCCAGATCCTCCCGACAGGGAAGTGACACCATATATTTT. It encodes CARSSRQGSDTIYF.

This chain connects TRBV6-6 to TRBJ2-1; 8 positions agree with TRBD2. Germline V gives CDR1 MNHNY, CDR2 SVGAGI (reference sequence). V was pared by 5 bases and J by 6 bases, with 6 bases of the junction left unmatched. The CDR3 length is 14 residues. The CDR3 region has the DNA TGTGCCAGCAGTGTTAGCGGGGCCCGCAATGAGCAGTTCTTC. Translated: CASSVSGARNEQFF.

The chain joins TRBV18 to TRBJ1-1; 10 positions match TRBD1. The CDR3 runs 16 residues. V lost 3 bases and J lost 4; bases outside the gene matches: 8. Per germline, CDR1 KGHSH and CDR2 LQKENI. The CDR3 DNA follows: TGTGCCAGCTCACCTAGGACAGGGGGGACGGGCACTGAAGCTTTCTTT. Amino acid sequence: CASSPRTGGTGTEAFF.

This chain links TRBV4-1 with TRBJ2-1; 9 nucleotides line up with TRBD1. The CDR3 spans 15 residues. Germline V gives CDR1 MGHRA, CDR2 YSYEKL. The ends lost 5 bases at V and 8 bases at J; junction bases unmatched: 10. CDR3 coding DNA: TGCGCCAGCAGCTTTCGACAGGGGGTAGAGGATGAGCAGTTCTTC. Protein product: CASSFRQGVEDEQFF.

The chain recombines TRBV19 with TRBJ2-1; D is uncertain. V lost 3 bases to trimming and J lost 2 bases, with 5 bases between them. This CDR3 has 13 amino acids. Germline CDR1 is LNHDA and CDR2 is SQIVND (reference sequence). The CDR3 region is CASSISTYNEQFF. The CDR3 DNA is TGTGCCAGTAGTATTTCCACCTACAATGAGCAGTTCTTC.

The sample holds a few counts of this clone. The V and J genes are TRBV7-9 and TRBJ2-7; D possibly corresponds to TRBD2 (6 bases). The length of the CDR3 is 15 residues. V lost 3 bases to trimming and J lost 6 bases, with 18 bases between them. Germline CDR1 and CDR2: SEHNR and FQNEAQ (reference sequence). CDR3 DNA: TGTGCCAGCAGCTTGGGGGGTGCAGGGCGCCTCGAGCAGTACGTC. It yields the protein CASSLGGAGRLEQYV.